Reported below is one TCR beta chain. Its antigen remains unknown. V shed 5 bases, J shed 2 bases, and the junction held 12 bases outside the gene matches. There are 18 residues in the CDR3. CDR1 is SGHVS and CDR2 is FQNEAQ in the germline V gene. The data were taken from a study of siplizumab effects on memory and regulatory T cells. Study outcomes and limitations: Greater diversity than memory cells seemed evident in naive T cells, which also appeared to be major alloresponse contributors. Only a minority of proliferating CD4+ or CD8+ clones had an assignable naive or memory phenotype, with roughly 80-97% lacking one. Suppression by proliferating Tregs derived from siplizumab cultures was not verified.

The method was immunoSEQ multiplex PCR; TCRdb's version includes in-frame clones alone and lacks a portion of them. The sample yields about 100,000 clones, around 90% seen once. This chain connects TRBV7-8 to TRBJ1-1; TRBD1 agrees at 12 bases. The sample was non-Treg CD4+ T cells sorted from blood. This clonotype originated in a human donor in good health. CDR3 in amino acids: CASSIPGTGGSANTEAFF. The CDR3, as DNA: TGTGCCAGCAGCATCCCCGGGACAGGGGGCTCGGCTAACACTGAAGCTTTCTTT.